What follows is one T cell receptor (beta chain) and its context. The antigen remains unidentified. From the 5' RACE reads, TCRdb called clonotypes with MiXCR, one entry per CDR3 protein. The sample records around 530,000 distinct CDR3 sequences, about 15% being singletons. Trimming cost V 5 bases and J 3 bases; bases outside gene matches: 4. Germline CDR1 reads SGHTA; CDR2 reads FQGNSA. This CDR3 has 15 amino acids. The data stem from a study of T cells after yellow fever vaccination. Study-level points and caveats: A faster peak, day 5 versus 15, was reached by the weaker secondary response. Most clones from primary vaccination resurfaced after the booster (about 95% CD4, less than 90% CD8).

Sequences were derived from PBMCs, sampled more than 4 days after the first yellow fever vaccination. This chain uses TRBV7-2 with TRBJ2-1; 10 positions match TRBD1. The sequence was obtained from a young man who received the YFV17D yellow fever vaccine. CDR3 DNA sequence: TGTGCCAGCAGCCGACAGGGGGCCTACTACAATGAGCAGTTCTTC. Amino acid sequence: CASSRQGAYYNEQFF.